This entry concerns a single TCR beta chain. These data come from a study of blood T cell repertoires in COVID-19. V was cut by 3 bases and J by 1 base, with 19 bases left in between. Germline V lookup: CDR1 SGHKS, CDR2 YYEKEE (reference sequence). The CDR3 totals 17 residues. The data were produced by immunoSEQ multiplex PCR, yet TCRdb's version contains in-frame clones alone and is incomplete. The sample lists 200,000 to 300,000 clones; approximately 87% were seen once. The J gene is TRBJ2-5, the V gene TRBV5-5; a weak D match, TRBD1 (5 bases). Sample: peripheral blood. This TCR was sampled from a human donor in a cohort sampled during active COVID-19. CDR3 in DNA: TGTGCCAGCAGCTCAAACGTTGGACAAACTTTCCAAGAGACCCAGTACTTC. It codes for CASSSNVGQTFQETQYF.